This T cell receptor (beta chain) stems from a study of blood T cell repertoires in COVID-19. The data were produced by immunoSEQ multiplex PCR, yet TCRdb's version contains in-frame clones alone and is incomplete. The sample has 150,000 to 200,000 clones; about 85% are singletons. Per germline, CDR1 MNHEY and CDR2 SMNVEV (reference sequence). There are 16 residues in the CDR3. V dropped 5 bases and J dropped 0 bases, with 16 bases sitting between them. Specimen: peripheral blood. The sequence was collected from a person aged 65 to 79 with COVID-19, enrolled during active disease. The V call is TRBV27, the J call TRBJ1-1; D is unclear. The CDR3 sequence is CASSPGMGLMNTEAFF. The CDR3 coding sequence is TGTGCCAGCAGTCCCGGGATGGGGTTAATGAACACTGAAGCTTTCTTT.